Each of the 32 T cell receptor beta chains below was sequenced from the same sample in a study of spatial heterogeneity in lung cancer. Indicated time point: sample taken at primary tumor resection. Using its own MiXCR run on the 5' RACE reads, TCRdb lists one record per CDR3 protein. Of 10,000 to 11,000 distinct CDR3 sequences in the sample, 5.5% to 6.5% were seen once. Sequences were derived from normal lung tissue next to the tumor, sampled at surgery. These TCRs come from a male donor with early-stage non-small cell lung cancer.

This clonotype was recorded at least ten times. V and J are TRBV7-3 and TRBJ2-5; weak D call: TRBD1 (6 bases). The CDR3 is made up of 15 amino acids. Trimming cost V 5 bases and J 2 bases, with 15 bases left between them. The germline V gene has CDR1 SGHTA and CDR2 FQGTGA. CDR3 sequence (DNA): TGTGCCAGCAGCAAAGAGGGGACACCACAAGAGACCCAGTACTTC. Translation gives CASSKEGTPQETQYF.

Ten or more counts support this clonotype. This chain uses TRBV6-5 with TRBJ1-2, with D possibly matching TRBD1 (6 bases). The CDR3 covers 13 residues. Trimming removed 2 bases from V and 10 bases from J, with 14 bases in between. Looked up from germline, CDR1 is MNHEY and CDR2 is SVGAGI. The CDR3 loop reads CASSYNGQIDYTF. CDR3 coding DNA: TGTGCCAGCAGTTACAATGGACAGATTGACTACACCTTC.

This clonotype was picked up many times. V usage is TRBV5-1 and J usage is TRBJ2-3; D might be TRBD2 (6 bases). The CDR3 runs 14 residues. The germline gives CDR1 SGHRS, CDR2 YFSETQ. Trimming stripped 6 bases from V and 2 bases from J, with 13 bases between. The CDR3 DNA follows: TGCGCCAGCAAGAAGGAGGGGTTCACAGATACGCAGTATTTT. As protein: CASKKEGFTDTQYF. The full variable domain, rest sourced from reference TRBV5-1 and TRBJ2-3, is KAGVTQTPRYLIKTRGQQVTLSCSPISGHRSVSWYQQTPGQGLQFLFEYFSETQRNKGNFPGRFSGRQFSNSRSEMNVSTLELGDSALYLCASKKEGFTDTQYFGPGTRLTVL.

This clonotype was detected ten times or more. The chain is built from TRBV6-2 or TRBV6-3 and TRBJ1-5, with D possibly being TRBD1 (6 bases). The CDR3 is made up of 14 amino acids. From germline, CDR1 is MNHEY and CDR2 SVGEGT. Trimming took 7 bases from V and 6 from J, leaving 16 bases between them. CDR3 loop: CASTTGQFGQPQHF. For the CDR3, the DNA is TGTGCCAGCACTACAGGACAGTTCGGTCAGCCCCAGCATTTT.

J is TRBJ1-5 and V is TRBV7-2, with D tentatively TRBD1 (5 bases). Deletions cut 0 bases from V and 5 bases from J, with 11 bases between. Germline assignment: CDR1 SGHTA and CDR2 FQGNSA. The CDR3 runs to 15 residues. The CDR3 DNA reads as TGTGCCAGCAGCTTAGCGGTGACAGAGTATCAGCCCCAGCATTTT. Amino acids: CASSLAVTEYQPQHF.

This chain joins TRBV12-3 or TRBV12-4 and TRBJ1-3, with 9 nucleotides matching TRBD1. The CDR3 contains 18 residues. J gave up 0 bases and V 2 bases, and 8 bases lay outside the gene matches. The CDR3 sequence is CASSLLTGGFASGNTIYF. In nucleotides, the CDR3 is TGTGCCAGCAGTTTACTGACAGGGGGATTCGCCTCTGGAAACACCATATATTTT.

There are many counts of this clonotype. The chain is built from TRBV30 and TRBJ2-5; 8 bases align to TRBD2. Looked up from germline, CDR1 is GTSNPN and CDR2 is SVGIG (reference sequence). V shed 2 bases and J 4 bases; nucleotides not matched to a gene: 3. This CDR3 is built from 13 residues. In nucleotides, the CDR3 is TGTGCCTGGAGTCCGCTAGCGGGAGAGACCCAGTACTTC. Residues: CAWSPLAGETQYF.

This clonotype was picked up many times. CDR3 region: CASSYSMFEGNEQFF. The CDR3, as DNA: TGTGCCAGCAGTTACTCGATGTTTGAGGGGAATGAGCAGTTCTTC. The chain combines TRBV6-2 or TRBV6-3 with TRBJ2-1; D possibly matches TRBD1 or TRBD2 (5 bases each). Trimming took off 0 bases at V and 7 bases at J, with 13 bases between the two ends. Looked up from germline, CDR1 is MNHEY and CDR2 is SVGEGT. The CDR3 sequence is 15 residues long.

This clonotype was detected ten times or more. A junction boundary mismatches the germline segment, possibly from a read error. The rearrangement joins TRBV5-4 to TRBJ2-5; 9 nucleotides align to TRBD1. This CDR3 is built from 15 residues. Germline CDR1 reads SGHNT; CDR2 reads YYREEE (reference sequence). CDR3 nucleotide sequence: TGTGCCAGCAGCACCCAAAACAGGGGGCAAGCTTCCCCCGACTTC. Translating gives CASSTQNRGQASPDF.

This clonotype is medium-sized by share. The rearrangement links TRBV6-2 or TRBV6-3 to TRBJ2-6, with D perhaps TRBD1 or TRBD2 (5 bases each). Germline loops: CDR1 MNHEY, CDR2 SVGEGT. The germline V and J ends were trimmed by 2 bases and 0 bases, with 14 bases remaining between them. The CDR3 runs 18 residues. CDR3 loop: CASSYDVGAFSGANVLTF. CDR3 nucleotide sequence: TGTGCCAGCAGTTACGACGTCGGGGCATTCTCTGGGGCCAACGTCCTGACTTTC.

This clonotype was seen at least ten times. The rearrangement joins TRBV7-7 to TRBJ2-2, with D uncertain. This CDR3 region has 14 residues. V was trimmed by 5 bases and J by 1 base, leaving 8 bases between them. Germline V CDR1 and CDR2: SSHAT, FNYEAQ (reference sequence). CDR3 loop: CASSITRNTGELFF. CDR3 sequence (DNA): TGTGCCAGCAGCATCACAAGGAACACCGGGGAGCTGTTTTTT.

In this sample, this clonotype turned up many times. The V call is TRBV6-2 or TRBV6-3, the J call TRBJ1-2; a possible D gene is TRBD1 (6 bases). Germline V CDR1 and CDR2: MNHEY, SVGEGT. The CDR3 is made up of 14 amino acids. V gave up 6 bases and J gave up 8 bases, with 19 bases separating them. In nucleotides, the CDR3 is TGTGCCAGCAGCATCAACAGGGCGTTGGGCGGCTACACCTTC. It codes for CASSINRALGGYTF.

By share, this clonotype ranks as medium-sized. The chain combines TRBV7-3 with TRBJ2-1; 9 bases are a match to TRBD2. Losses at the gene ends were 5 bases for V and 7 bases for J; bases not matched to a gene: 9. Germline CDR1 is SGHTA and CDR2 is FQGTGA. This CDR3 spans 15 amino acids. The DNA for the CDR3 is TGTGCCAGCAGCGTGACTAGCGGTGCCCAGAATGAGCAGTTCTTC. Amino acids: CASSVTSGAQNEQFF. Drawing the rest from reference TRBV7-3 and TRBJ2-1, the complete variable domain is GAGVSQTPSNKVTEKGKYVELRCDPISGHTALYWYRQSLGQGPEFLIYFQGTGAADDSGLPNDRFFAVRPEGSVSTLKIQRTERGDSAVYLCASSVTSGAQNEQFFGPGTRLTVL.

Worth noting for this clonotype: It may be a read error: a sequence one base away is much more abundant. The V gene is TRBV3-1, the J gene TRBJ1-2; the D gene is possibly TRBD1 (5 bases). The CDR3 runs 14 residues. From germline, CDR1 is LGHDT and CDR2 YNNKEL (reference sequence). As DNA, the CDR3 is TGTGCCAGCAACCAAGATTCCCAGGGCCGTGGCTACACCTTC. Residues: CASNQDSQGRGYTF. Looking up the rest from reference TRBV3-1 and TRBJ1-2 gives the full variable domain: DTAVSQTPKYLVTQMGNDKSIKCEQNLGHDTMYWYKQDSKKFLKIMFSYNNKELIINETVPNRFSPKSPDKAHLNLHINSLELGDSAVYFCASNQDSQGRGYTFGSGTRLTVV.

This clonotype was recorded many times. The chain joins TRBV28 to TRBJ1-1; maybe TRBD1 (6 bases). V lost 6 bases and J 0 bases, leaving 20 bases between the germline ends. This CDR3 comprises 17 residues. CDR1 and CDR2 (germline): MDHEN, SYDVKM. CDR3 loop: CASRPLGGRGMNTEAFF. CDR3 DNA: TGTGCCAGCAGACCCCTCGGGGGCCGAGGGATGAACACTGAAGCTTTCTTT.

This clonotype has at least ten counts. J is TRBJ2-5 and V is TRBV27; possible D gene TRBD1, 5 bases. Germline loops: CDR1 MNHEY, CDR2 SMNVEV (reference sequence). The V end lost 5 bases, the J end lost 3 bases, and 10 bases lay between the germline ends. The CDR3 runs to 13 residues. The CDR3 sequence is CASSRGFEETQYF. The DNA for the CDR3 is TGTGCCAGCAGTAGGGGATTCGAAGAGACCCAGTACTTC.

This clonotype has at least ten counts. The rearrangement joins TRBV15 to TRBJ1-6, with TRBD1 matching 10 bases. Losses at the gene ends were 7 bases for V and 9 bases for J; bases not matched to a gene: 6. This CDR3 comprises 14 residues. The germline V gene encodes CDR1 LNHNV and CDR2 YYDKDF (reference sequence). Here the CDR3 DNA reads TGTGCCACCACCTGGGACAGGGGTCTTTCACCCCTCCACTTT. Encoded protein: CATTWDRGLSPLHF.

The chain recombines TRBV7-6 with TRBJ2-1, with a tentative D call TRBD1 (5 bases). Per the germline V gene, CDR1 is SGHVS and CDR2 is FNYEAQ. Trimming cost V 5 bases and J 0 bases, with 14 bases left between them. This CDR3 region has 16 residues. CDR3 coding DNA: TGTGCCAGCAGCCCCAAGGGGCTGGGCTCCTACAATGAGCAGTTCTTC. Amino acid sequence: CASSPKGLGSYNEQFF.

This clonotype was seen ten or more times. This chain uses TRBV12-3 or TRBV12-4 with TRBJ1-2; no clear D. Trimming cost V 6 bases and J 3 bases, with 8 bases left between them. The CDR3 covers 12 residues. This CDR3 reads CASSPDYYGYTF. CDR3 nucleotides: TGTGCCAGCAGCCCGGACTACTATGGCTACACCTTC.

This clonotype was detected ten times or more. The rearrangement links TRBV5-5 to TRBJ2-2; TRBD1 matches at 9 bases. Germline CDR1 and CDR2: SGHKS and YYEKEE (reference sequence). V was pared by 1 base and J by 5 bases, with 3 bases of the junction left unmatched. This CDR3 spans 15 amino acids. The CDR3 nucleotides are TGTGCCAGCAGCTTGAACAGGGGGCTGACCGGGGAGCTGTTTTTT. It translates to CASSLNRGLTGELFF.

There are many counts of this clonotype. V usage is TRBV6-1 and J usage is TRBJ2-5; D uncertain. There are 11 residues in the CDR3. V was trimmed by 4 bases and J by 7 bases, leaving 7 bases between them. In germline, CDR1 is MNHNS, CDR2 SASEGT. The CDR3: CASSVIGTQYF. The CDR3 DNA reads as TGTGCCAGCAGTGTAATAGGGACCCAGTACTTC.

The CDR3 sequence is CSVLAFSQYF. The CDR3 DNA is TGCAGTGTACTAGCCTTTTCGCAGTATTTT. The rearrangement uses TRBV20-1 and TRBJ2-3; weak D call: TRBD2 (6 bases). V gave up 7 bases and J gave up 10 bases, with 12 bases separating them. From germline, CDR1 is DFQATT and CDR2 SNEGSKA (reference sequence). The CDR3 length is 10 residues.

By share of the sample, this clonotype is medium-sized (0.01 to 0.1%). CDR3 sequence: CAWSRDNMNTEAFF. CDR3 bases: TGTGCCTGGAGCCGGGATAACATGAACACTGAAGCTTTCTTT. This chain links TRBV30 with TRBJ1-1; D unresolved. The CDR3 is 14 residues long. The V end lost 3 bases, the J end lost 0 bases, and 11 bases lay between the germline ends. Germline V gene sequence: CDR1 GTSNPN, CDR2 SVGIG (reference sequence).

This clonotype was recorded many times. The chain employs TRBV19 and TRBJ2-7; perhaps TRBD1 as D (5 bases). The length of the CDR3 is 13 residues. Germline V CDR1 and CDR2: LNHDA, SQIVND (reference sequence). Trimming pared 8 bases from V and 3 bases from J, leaving 14 bases between. The DNA for the CDR3 is TGTGCCAGTGGGGATGGGGCAGGCTACGAGCAGTACTTC. It is translated as CASGDGAGYEQYF.

There are many counts of this clonotype. The chain carries TRBV12-3 or TRBV12-4 and TRBJ2-7, with 8 bases fitting TRBD2. After removal of 7 bases from V and 6 bases from J, the junction contained 14 bases not matched to a gene. The length of the CDR3 is 15 residues. This CDR3 is CASKEKSGGSGEQYF. DNA of the CDR3: TGTGCCAGCAAGGAGAAGAGCGGGGGATCCGGCGAGCAGTACTTC.

In its sample, this clonotype was seen many times. This chain links TRBV20-1 with TRBJ1-4; D perhaps matches TRBD1 (5 bases). From germline, CDR1 is DFQATT and CDR2 SNEGSKA (reference sequence). V lost 2 bases to trimming and J lost 8 bases, with 12 bases between them. There are 13 residues in the CDR3. CDR3 sequence (DNA): TGCAGTGCTAGACAGGGTATTCGGGAAAAACTGTTTTTT. Protein product: CSARQGIREKLFF.

In its sample, this clonotype was seen many times. This chain joins TRBV20-1 and TRBJ1-1; TRBD1 matches at 7 bases. The CDR3 has 11 amino acids. CDR1 is DFQATT, CDR2 SNEGSKA, per germline (reference sequence). V lost 1 base to trimming and J lost 8 bases; unmatched junction nucleotides: 1. The CDR3 nucleotides are TGCAGTGCTAGAGGACAGGGAGAAGCTTTCTTT. Translating it yields CSARGQGEAFF.

The sample holds many counts of this clonotype. This sequence joins TRBV7-9 and TRBJ2-7; D possibly corresponds to TRBD2 (6 bases). This CDR3 has 17 residues. Trimming took 5 bases from V and 7 from J, leaving 27 bases between them. The germline CDR1 and CDR2 sequences are SEHNR and FQNEAQ (reference sequence). Here the CDR3 reads CASSPPTGGVSFGEQYF. In DNA, the CDR3 is TGTGCCAGCAGCCCACCGACGGGCGGGGTTTCGTTTGGGGAGCAGTACTTC.

This clonotype occurred many times. This rearrangement joins TRBV11-3 to TRBJ2-1; TRBD2 aligns across 14 bases. Unmatched junction bases numbered 3, after V lost 4 bases and J lost 10 bases. The CDR3 runs 14 residues. Germline CDR1 and CDR2: SGHNT and YENEEA. CDR3 sequence (DNA): TGTGCCAGCAGCTCCGGACTAGCGGGAGGCGAGCAGTTCTTC. Its protein is CASSSGLAGGEQFF.

In its sample, this clonotype ranks as medium-sized. The J gene is TRBJ1-3, the V gene TRBV11-2; D gene ambiguous. Germline V gene data show CDR1 as SGHAT and CDR2 as FQNNGV. CDR3 length equals 13 residues. The V gene lost 8 bases and the J gene lost 0 bases, with 8 bases spanning the gap. As DNA, the CDR3 is TGTGCCAGCGCAGAAGGCTCTGGAAACACCATATATTTT. This translates into CASAEGSGNTIYF.

This clonotype was picked up many times. The gene calls are TRBV3-1 and TRBJ1-2; 9 bases line up with TRBD1. V dropped 3 bases and J dropped 5; count of bases not matched to a gene: 4. CDR1 is LGHDT, CDR2 YNNKEL, per germline (reference sequence). This CDR3 comprises 14 residues. CDR3 nucleotide sequence: TGTGCCAGCAGCCAGCGACAGGGGGAGTATGGCTACACCTTC. It codes for CASSQRQGEYGYTF.

There are many counts of this clonotype. The rearrangement uses TRBV4-3 and TRBJ2-7, with a tentative D call TRBD1 (5 bases). The ends were cut back, 1 base at V and 7 bases at J, with 17 bases in the middle. The CDR3 runs 15 residues. Germline V gives CDR1 LGHNA, CDR2 YSLEER. CDR3 sequence: CASSQVRGPMGEQYF. The CDR3 DNA reads as TGCGCCAGCAGCCAAGTAAGGGGCCCTATGGGTGAGCAGTACTTC.